The rows below give T cell receptor beta chains drawn from one sample of a study of blood T cell repertoires in COVID-19. Sequenced by immunoSEQ multiplex PCR; TCRdb stores in-frame clones only, minus some. The table shows 170,000 or so clones, with roughly 87% occurring only once. Sequencing was performed on PBMCs or T cells enriched from blood (not recorded which). The receptors were gathered from a woman aged 45-59 years who had recovered from COVID-19. CDR3s include the opening cysteine and the closing phenylalanine or tryptophan. D genes are given only for firm matches. The listing skips clone size in some rows; elsewhere it reads once, few, many or a size class.

V	size	D	J	CDR3	DNA
TRBV21-1	.	.	TRBJ1-5	CASSKVTGLGNQPQHF	TGTGCCAGCAGCAAAGTTACAGGCCTCGGCAATCAGCCCCAGCATTTT
TRBV7-3	.	.	TRBJ1-5	CASSLTGNQPQHF	TGTGCCAGCAGCTTGACAGGCAATCAGCCCCAGCATTTT
TRBV2	.	.	TRBJ1-1	CASRESPAEAFF	TGTGCCAGCAGAGAGTCGCCGGCTGAAGCTTTCTTT
TRBV7-2	.	.	TRBJ1-4	CASSPNGGLFEKLFF	TGTGCCAGCAGTCCCAACGGGGGTCTGTTTGAAAAACTGTTTTTT
TRBV27	.	TRBD2	TRBJ2-5	CASSPTPPLAGVGYQETQYF	TGTGCCAGCAGTCCGACGCCTCCACTAGCGGGAGTGGGATACCAAGAGACCCAGTACTTC
TRBV15	.	TRBD2	TRBJ2-5	CATSALTAGGRETQYF	TGTGCCACCAGCGCCCTTACGGCGGGAGGACGGGAGACCCAGTACTTC
TRBV5-1	.	TRBD2	TRBJ2-1	CASSPPGLAAYNEQFF	TGCGCCAGCAGCCCACCGGGACTAGCGGCTTACAATGAGCAGTTCTTC
TRBV10-1	.	TRBD2	TRBJ2-7	CASSPGLARGGEQYF	TGCGCCAGCAGTCCTGGACTAGCGCGAGGAGGGGAGCAGTACTTC
TRBV5-1	once	.	TRBJ1-1	CASSLGGSVTEAFF	TGCGCCAGCAGCTTGGGAGGGTCGGTGACTGAAGCTTTCTTT
TRBV7-9	.	.	TRBJ2-3	CASSLPLGTQYF	TGTGCCAGCAGCCTGCCCCTCGGTACGCAGTATTTT
TRBV6-5	.	TRBD1	TRBJ1-2	CASRTKTGGDYGYTF	TGTGCCAGCAGAACAAAGACAGGGGGAGACTATGGCTACACCTTC
TRBV28	.	.	TRBJ1-2	CASSFDGYTF	TGTGCCAGCAGTTTCGATGGCTACACCTTC
TRBV5-1	.	.	TRBJ2-1	CASSWAQGYNEQFF	TGCGCCAGCAGCTGGGCCCAGGGCTACAATGAGCAGTTCTTC
TRBV9	.	TRBD1	TRBJ1-2	CASSPDTSGQGSYGYTF	TGTGCCAGCAGCCCAGATACCTCGGGACAGGGTTCCTATGGCTACACCTTC
TRBV7-8	.	TRBD1	TRBJ2-7	CASSTKPGTGAYEQYF	TGTGCCAGCAGCACGAAGCCCGGGACAGGGGCCTACGAGCAGTACTTC
TRBV30	once	.	TRBJ1-5	CAWSLRGNQPQHF	TGTGCCTGGAGTCTCAGGGGAAATCAGCCCCAGCATTTT
TRBV28	.	.	TRBJ1-2	CASSSDRPDYGYTF	TGTGCCAGCAGCTCAGACAGGCCGGACTATGGCTACACCTTC
TRBV19	few	TRBD1	TRBJ1-3	CASSMPGQGKAGNTIYF	TGTGCCAGTAGTATGCCGGGACAGGGAAAGGCTGGAAACACCATATATTTT
TRBV28	.	TRBD2	TRBJ2-2	CASSETSQAPGELFF	TGTGCCAGCAGCGAGACTAGCCAGGCGCCCGGGGAGCTGTTTTTT
TRBV25-1	.	.	TRBJ2-5	CASSEWGLRLQETQYF	TGTGCCAGCAGTGAATGGGGACTCCGTTTGCAGGAGACCCAGTACTTC
TRBV24-1	.	.	TRBJ2-3	CATSRGYSTDTQYF	TGTGCCACCAGTCGGGGTTACAGCACAGATACGCAGTATTTT
TRBV19	once	.	TRBJ1-2	CASKGVNNYGYTF	TGTGCCAGTAAGGGGGTTAATAACTATGGCTACACCTTC
TRBV7-9	.	.	TRBJ1-2	CASSPVGDSSGYTF	TGTGCCAGCAGCCCCGTAGGGGACTCCTCTGGCTACACCTTC
TRBV28	.	.	TRBJ2-4	CASRGGEWAKNIQYF	TGTGCCAGCCGCGGTGGGGAGTGGGCCAAAAACATTCAGTACTTC
TRBV7-2	.	TRBD1	TRBJ1-2	CASSLAQGDINYGYTF	TGTGCCAGCAGCTTAGCACAGGGGGATATTAACTATGGCTACACCTTC
TRBV5-6	.	.	TRBJ2-2	CASSPGLNTGELFF	TGTGCCAGCAGCCCTGGACTCAACACCGGGGAGCTGTTTTTT
TRBV5-6	.	.	TRBJ2-2	CASSLAGGPGELFF	TGTGCCAGCAGCTTGGCAGGAGGGCCCGGGGAGCTGTTTTTT
TRBV30	.	.	TRBJ1-3	CAWRESLSGNTIYF	TGTGCCTGGAGGGAGAGCCTCTCTGGAAACACCATATATTTT
TRBV6-5	.	TRBD1	TRBJ1-2	CASSYRTGVGYGYTF	TGTGCCAGCAGTTACCGGACAGGGGTCGGCTATGGCTACACCTTC
TRBV15	.	TRBD2	TRBJ2-1	CATSGHWPSGSDNEQFF	TGTGCCACCAGCGGCCATTGGCCTAGCGGGAGTGACAATGAGCAGTTCTTC
TRBV18	.	.	TRBJ1-1	CASSPPWGGGNTEAFF	TGTGCCAGCTCACCGCCTTGGGGGGGAGGCAACACTGAAGCTTTCTTT
TRBV28	.	.	TRBJ1-3	CASSPPGDSGNTIYF	TGTGCCAGCAGTCCCCCCGGAGACTCTGGAAACACCATATATTTT
TRBV11-2	.	TRBD1	TRBJ1-4	CASSLGAGGYEKLFF	TGTGCCAGCAGCTTAGGTGCAGGGGGCTATGAAAAACTGTTTTTT
TRBV14	.	.	TRBJ1-5	CASSQDTVLQPQHF	TGTGCCAGCAGCCAAGATACGGTTTTGCAGCCCCAGCATTTT
TRBV28	.	TRBD2	TRBJ2-1	CASSLGVGLAGSSYNEQFF	TGTGCCAGCAGTCTGGGGGTAGGACTAGCGGGATCCTCCTACAATGAGCAGTTCTTC
TRBV12-3/TRBV12-4	.	.	TRBJ2-7	CASSLGANEQYF	TGTGCCAGCAGTTTAGGAGCAAACGAGCAGTACTTC
TRBV12-3/TRBV12-4	.	TRBD1	TRBJ1-5	CASSAGQNQPQHF	TGTGCCAGCAGTGCGGGACAGAATCAGCCCCAGCATTTT
TRBV7-9	.	.	TRBJ2-3	CASSLLGQRATDTQYF	TGTGCCAGCAGCTTACTTGGACAGAGAGCCACAGATACGCAGTATTTT
TRBV27	.	.	TRBJ1-3	CASPTGCGNTIYF	TGTGCCAGCCCCACAGGGTGCGGAAACACCATATATTTT
TRBV5-8	.	TRBD2	TRBJ2-1	CASSLAMLAGGYEQFF	TGTGCCAGCAGCCTAGCGATGCTAGCGGGAGGGTATGAGCAGTTCTTC
TRBV27	.	TRBD2	TRBJ2-1	CASSLVRLAGDYNEQFF	TGTGCCAGCAGTTTGGTTCGACTAGCGGGAGACTACAATGAGCAGTTCTTC
TRBV28	once	TRBD1	TRBJ1-5	CASSLRQGANQPQHF	TGTGCCAGCAGTTTAAGACAGGGGGCCAATCAGCCCCAGCATTTT
TRBV2	.	.	TRBJ1-6	CASSWRLMSPLHF	TGTGCCAGCAGCTGGCGGTTGATGTCACCCCTCCACTTT
TRBV2	.	.	TRBJ1-5	CASTYTEFQPQHF	TGTGCCAGCACATACACGGAGTTTCAGCCCCAGCATTTT
TRBV2	.	.	TRBJ1-5	CASSESWKGGSQPQHF	TGTGCCAGCAGTGAATCATGGAAGGGAGGATCTCAGCCCCAGCATTTT
TRBV5-1	.	TRBD1	TRBJ1-1	CASSLGGQGGLQAFF	TGCGCCAGCAGCTTGGGGGGACAGGGTGGTCTGCAAGCTTTCTTT